The 8 T cell receptor beta chains below all came from one sample that was sequenced in a study of T cells after yellow fever vaccination. TCRdb re-called the 5' RACE reads with MiXCR, one entry per CDR3 protein. Among nearly 350,000 distinct CDR3 sequences, less than 9.5% were seen once, and the ten largest hold roughly 15%. The sample in question was PBMCs, obtained roughly seven weeks after the first yellow fever vaccination. The origin of the receptors is a young man who received the YFV17D yellow fever vaccine.

This clonotype was seen a handful of times. The genes are TRBV11-2 and TRBJ2-3; 13 nucleotides agree with TRBD2. Unmatched junction bases numbered 8, after V lost 5 bases and J lost 0 bases. This CDR3 has 18 residues. Germline V gives CDR1 SGHAT, CDR2 FQNNGV. The CDR3 DNA sequence: TGTGCCAGCAGCCCTGGGACTAGCGGGGAGACTAGCACAGATACGCAGTATTTT. Translation gives CASSPGTSGETSTDTQYF.

The chain links TRBV30 to TRBJ2-7, with 7 bases aligning to TRBD1. Looked up from germline, CDR1 is GTSNPN and CDR2 is SVGIG (reference sequence). With 8 bases clipped from V and 2 bases from J, the junction kept 12 bases outside the gene matches. The CDR3 covers 14 residues. DNA for the CDR3: TGTGCCCTGAGTGTAGCAGGGGGAGCCTACGAGCAGTACTTC. This sequence encodes CALSVAGGAYEQYF.

CDR3 protein: CSAQGANPGPRDNEQFF. In DNA form, the CDR3 reads TGCAGTGCTCAGGGGGCGAACCCGGGACCCCGAGACAATGAGCAGTTCTTC. V usage is TRBV20-1 and J usage is TRBJ2-1, with 8 bases that match TRBD1. With V trimmed by 5 bases and J by 5 bases, 17 bases remained unmatched. Germline assignment: CDR1 DFQATT and CDR2 SNEGSKA (reference sequence). This CDR3 region has 17 residues.

This clonotype has only a few counts. This chain links TRBV7-8 with TRBJ2-5; no definite D call. CDR1 is SGHVS and CDR2 is FQNEAQ in the germline V gene. V was shortened by 8 bases and J by 7 bases, with 11 bases between the two germline ends. The CDR3 has 11 amino acids. The CDR3 region has the DNA TGTGCCAGCCGACTGGTTGGGACCCAGTACTTC. Translation: CASRLVGTQYF.

This clonotype was observed at least ten times. V and J are TRBV6-6 and TRBJ1-1; D is ambiguous. The CDR3 is made up of 12 amino acids. Germline V lookup: CDR1 MNHNY, CDR2 SVGAGI (reference sequence). Trimming stripped 6 bases from V and 2 bases from J, with 7 bases between. CDR3 coding DNA: TGTGCCAGCAGCCGTGTTAACACTGAAGCTTTCTTT. Amino acids: CASSRVNTEAFF.

The gene calls are TRBV7-8 and TRBJ2-1; unclear D gene. Germline V gene sequence: CDR1 SGHVS, CDR2 FQNEAQ. The CDR3 sequence is 15 residues long. Trimming took 2 bases from V and 2 from J, leaving 10 bases between them. The CDR3 region has the DNA TGTGCCAGCAGCTTAAGGAACAGAACCTACAATGAGCAGTTCTTC. It is translated as CASSLRNRTYNEQFF.

This chain connects TRBV12-3 or TRBV12-4 to TRBJ1-1; 11 bases line up with TRBD1. The CDR3 consists of 13 residues. V shed 5 bases and J 10 bases; nucleotides not matched to a gene: 6. CDR3 coding DNA: TGTGCCAGCAGTCTCCAGGACAGGGGGCGAGCTTTCTTT. The encoded protein is CASSLQDRGRAFF.

V is TRBV12-3 or TRBV12-4 and J is TRBJ1-1, with TRBD1 as a possible D gene (6 bases). Trimming removed 7 bases at V and 4 bases at J, with 22 bases between. The CDR3 spans 16 residues. CDR3 loop: CASIYGGSSWGTEAFF. The CDR3 nucleotides read TGTGCCAGCATCTATGGGGGCAGTTCCTGGGGCACTGAAGCTTTCTTT.